This T cell receptor (beta chain) stems from a study of T-cell memory formation after mild COVID-19 (dated by TCRdb to 2020 to 2022). Study-level background: TCR sequence clusters from the two donors were largely donor specific. In a couple of donors, T-cell clones that expanded and contracted after mild COVID-19 were tracked by sequencing TCRalpha and TCRbeta repertoires over time. Two young, previously healthy adult volunteers, one female and one male, were included in the cohort.

PBMCs were isolated by Ficoll-Paque density gradient centrifugation. What the authors observed across the whole study: Some responding clones were detected in pre-infection memory, suggesting pre-existing cross-reactive memory T cells joined the SARS-CoV-2 response. The second-wave clones that peaked on day 37 were not confirmed to be SARS-CoV-2 specific. Clones that contracted from day 15 to 85 showed balanced CD4/CD8 phenotypes, whereas a second wave of clones that expanded from day 15 to 37 leaned towards CD4+. Contracting CD4+ clones appeared mostly in the CM and EM memory subsets, whereas CD8+ clones were enriched in EMRA. Only a couple of mild cases were covered by the study, and larger cohorts that include severe cases with pre-infection samples were considered necessary.

Note on this clonotype: It has no known antigen specificity. Nothing much larger sits one base from this clone, and base qualities are not available.

Including cysteine and phenylalanine, the CDR3 has 18 amino acids. The sequence is cut down to CDR3 DNA, 54 bases in frame from base 1. The V end loses 7 bases and the J end loses 2 bases, and a stretch of 23 bases separates them. CDR1 and CDR2, looked up from the germline V gene (reference sequence), are LNHDA and SQIVND. Reads for this sample came from an Illumina NovaSeq 6000. cDNA libraries for TCRalpha and TCRbeta were prepared by 5'RACE using constant-segment primers, with sample barcodes and unique molecular identifiers added. RNA was extracted from every sample with Trizol reagent. The libraries were amplified in two PCR steps, and the second step added a second sample barcode and Illumina TruSeq adapters. Sequencing of libraries was performed on an Illumina NovaSeq with 2 x 150 bp paired-end reads. The authors' analysis ran thus. With migec v1.2.7, reads were demultiplexed and then collapsed into UMI-guided consensus sequences. Using mixcr v2.1.11, UMI consensuses were aligned to TRA and TRB V and J templates and then assembled into clonotypes. A clonotype was counted as expanded or contracted only when both edgeR and NoisET called the clonotype significant, with the noise models trained on biological replicates. For edgeR calls, the cutoffs were a false discovery rate-adjusted p below 0.01 and a log2 fold-change threshold of 1. As an exploratory analysis of dynamics, max-normalized trajectories of the 1000 most abundant clonotypes were examined with PCA combined with hierarchical clustering. Separately sequenced CD4+ and CD8+ repertoires were used to assign the CD4 or CD8 phenotype of responding clones. TCRdb reworked the public reads: Q25 trimming with fastp, MiXCR clone assembly, productive beta chains retained. Each entry is one CDR3 protein sequence, shown with its most common DNA and genes. The V and J calls were not made by the authors but by TCRdb's processing. The sample data list under 35,000 distinct CDR3 sequences, and more than 15% of these were observed just once. The ten largest clones take up about 1.4% of the sample.

The source of this sequence is an adult who had mild COVID-19 (a few samples of this study predate the infection). The sample titles of this study are shuffled in the database, so cell type and time point are left out. Sequenced input: PBMCs or a T cell subset sorted from them (not recorded which). The sequence links TRBV19 to TRBJ1-4, and possibly TRBD1, on 6 matching bases. The CDR3 reads as follows: CASTPAATGLSTNEKLFF. The DNA sequence is given as TGTGCCAGTACCCCAGCCGCCACAGGGTTATCGACTAATGAAAAACTGTTTTTT.